The 4 T cell receptor beta chains below were found in one sample sequenced in a study of T cells in Graves' hyperthyroidism and ophthalmopathy. The source material, RNA transcripts, was used to amplify TCR beta CDR3 regions. TCR CDR3 regions were first amplified by RT-PCR with HTBI primers. Via MiXCR, TCRdb re-called the multiplex PCR reads, giving one row per CDR3 protein. The data show some 800,000 distinct CDR3 sequences, 38% seen once. Sequences were obtained from blood. Source of these receptors: a man aged 18 to 29 with Graves' hyperthyroidism.

The J gene is TRBJ1-1, the V gene TRBV19; tentative D call: TRBD1 (5 bases). Germline V gene sequence: CDR1 LNHDA, CDR2 SQIVND (reference sequence). Trimming stripped 7 bases from V and 5 bases from J, with 17 bases between. This CDR3 comprises 14 residues. CDR3 DNA sequence: TGTGCCAGTAATTTCTGGGACCGGGGGACTGAAGCTTTCTTT. Its translation: CASNFWDRGTEAFF.

This clonotype was recorded only once. A much larger clonotype is one base distant, so this may be a read error. The chain combines TRBV2 with TRBJ1-3; the D is unclear. The CDR3 length is 13 residues. V lost 6 bases, J lost 6 bases, and 12 bases lay in between. Germline CDR1 SNHLY, CDR2 FYNNEI. The CDR3 protein is CASSPSTENTIYF. The CDR3, as DNA: TGTGCCAGCAGCCCTAGTACGGAAAACACCATATATTTT.

The chain links TRBV20-1 to TRBJ1-1, with TRBD1 as a possible D gene (6 bases). Germline V CDR1 and CDR2: DFQATT, SNEGSKA (reference sequence). CDR3 size: 14 residues. Trimming shortened V by 3 bases and J by 1 base, and 12 bases separated the two germline ends. The CDR3 sequence: CSARNGGPNTEAFF. The CDR3 nucleotides are TGCAGTGCTAGGAACGGGGGGCCGAACACTGAAGCTTTCTTT.

Comment on this clonotype: A read error may account for a junction end that differs from germline. V and J are TRBV10-3 and TRBJ2-7; no firm D call. Germline-derived CDR1 and CDR2 are ENHRY and SYGVKD. The CDR3 has 11 residues. The CDR3 loop is CAFSESYGQYF. CDR3 DNA sequence: TGTGCCTTCAGTGAGTCTTACGGGCAGTACTTC.